Reported below is one TCR beta chain. Deletions cut 0 bases from V and 0 bases from J, with 6 bases between. Per the germline V gene, CDR1 is MRHNA and CDR2 is SNTAGT. The CDR3 is made up of 15 amino acids. The sample belongs to a study of response to subunit inactivated influenza vaccine. A single record per CDR3 protein comes from TCRdb applying MiXCR to the RT-PCR reads. The sample records 200,000 to 300,000 distinct CDR3 sequences, more than 10% being singletons. This receptor was taken from a man in his fifties who received an inactivated influenza vaccine. The sample here was non-naive T cells sorted from PBMCs, taken around 14 days before vaccination. J is TRBJ2-1 and V is TRBV6-4; D is ambiguous. The DNA for the CDR3 is TGTGCCAGCAGTGACTCACCGAGCTCCTACAATGAGCAGTTCTTC. This sequence encodes CASSDSPSSYNEQFF.